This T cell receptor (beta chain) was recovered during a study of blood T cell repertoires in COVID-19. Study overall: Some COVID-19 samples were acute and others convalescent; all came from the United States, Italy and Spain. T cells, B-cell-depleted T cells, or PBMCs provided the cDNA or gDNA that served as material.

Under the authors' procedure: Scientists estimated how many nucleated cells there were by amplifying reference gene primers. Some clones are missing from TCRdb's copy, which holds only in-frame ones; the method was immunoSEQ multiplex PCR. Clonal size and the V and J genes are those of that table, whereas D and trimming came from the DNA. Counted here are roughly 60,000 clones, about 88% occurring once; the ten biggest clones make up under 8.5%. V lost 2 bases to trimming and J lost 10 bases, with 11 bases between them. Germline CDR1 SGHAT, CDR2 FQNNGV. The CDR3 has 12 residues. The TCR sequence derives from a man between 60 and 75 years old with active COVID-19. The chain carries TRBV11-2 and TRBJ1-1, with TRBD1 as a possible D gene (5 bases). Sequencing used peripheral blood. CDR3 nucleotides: TGTGCCAGCAGCTTAATCCAGGGTGTAGCTTTCTTT. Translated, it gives CASSLIQGVAFF. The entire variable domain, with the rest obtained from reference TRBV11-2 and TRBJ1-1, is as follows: EAGVAQSPRYKIIEKRQSVAFWCNPISGHATLYWYQQILGQGPKLLIQFQNNGVVDDSQLPKDRFSAERLKGVDSTLKIQPAKLEDSAVYLCASSLIQGVAFFGQGTRLTVV.